The 32 T cell receptor beta chains below all came from one sample that was sequenced in a study of T cell responses to AZD1222 COVID-19 vaccine. Clones were sequenced by immunoSEQ multiplex PCR, and TCRdb holds only the in-frame ones, with some missing. Found here are over 100,000 clones, around 87% of them singletons; the top ten hold approximately 2.6%. The sequencing used peripheral blood, collected 28 days after the second AZD1222 dose. The source is an adult who received the AZD1222 COVID-19 vaccine.

The rearrangement links TRBV2 to TRBJ1-2, with TRBD1 matching 7 bases. Germline CDR1 is SNHLY and CDR2 is FYNNEI. J gave up 2 bases and V 6 bases, and 6 bases lay outside the gene matches. The CDR3 has 14 amino acids. CDR3 in DNA: TGTGCCAGCAGAAGACAGGGTTTGAACTATGGCTACACCTTC. It encodes CASRRQGLNYGYTF.

This clone was seen a few times. V is TRBV7-6 and J is TRBJ2-2; the match to TRBD2 covers 15 bases. V was clipped by 2 bases and J by 1 base; unmatched bases: 2. Germline loops: CDR1 SGHVS, CDR2 FNYEAQ. The CDR3 spans 18 residues. The CDR3, as DNA: TGTGCCAGCAGCTTACAGGGACTAGCGGGGGGGAACACCGGGGAGCTGTTTTTT. Its protein is CASSLQGLAGGNTGELFF.

The chain recombines TRBV6-5 with TRBJ1-2, with D possibly matching TRBD1 (6 bases). Trimming stripped 5 bases from V and 4 bases from J, with 17 bases between. The CDR3 has 15 amino acids. Germline V gene lookup returns CDR1 MNHEY and CDR2 SVGAGI. The CDR3 loop is CASSKPNRGAYGYTF. The CDR3 DNA reads as TGTGCCAGCAGTAAGCCTAATCGGGGGGCCTATGGCTACACCTTC.

The chain uses TRBV18 and TRBJ2-3; 7 bases align to TRBD1. Per germline, CDR1 KGHSH and CDR2 LQKENI. V dropped 6 bases and J dropped 2; count of bases not matched to a gene: 8. This CDR3 comprises 15 residues. The CDR3 sequence: CASSTGTANTDTQYF. For the CDR3, the DNA is TGTGCCAGCTCTACCGGGACAGCGAACACAGATACGCAGTATTTT.

The chain uses TRBV6-5 and TRBJ1-5; D unresolved. CDR1 MNHEY and CDR2 SVGAGI come from the germline V gene. V shed 6 bases and J shed 2 bases, with 8 bases lying between them. The CDR3 totals 13 residues. The CDR3 loop is CASRSQRNQPQHF. The CDR3 DNA reads as TGTGCCAGCAGGAGTCAGCGCAATCAGCCCCAGCATTTT.

The CDR3 coding sequence is TGTGCCAGCAGCTTACGAACTAGCGGGGTCAGCACAGATACGCAGTATTTT. It is translated as CASSLRTSGVSTDTQYF. The V gene is TRBV7-2, the J gene TRBJ2-3; 10 bases align to TRBD2. The length of the CDR3 is 17 residues. V gave up 2 bases and J gave up 0 bases; unmatched junction bases: 5. Germline lookup yields CDR1 SGHTA and CDR2 FQGNSA.

V usage is TRBV11-2 and J usage is TRBJ2-3, with TRBD1 identical over 7 bases. Trimming removed 5 bases from V and 5 bases from J; junction bases left unmatched: 7. CDR1 and CDR2 (germline): SGHAT, FQNNGV. The CDR3 extends over 14 amino acids. CDR3 sequence reads: CASSAQGSIDTQYF. The CDR3 region has the DNA TGTGCCAGCAGCGCACAGGGGTCGATAGATACGCAGTATTTT.

This chain uses TRBV7-8 with TRBJ1-5, with D possibly TRBD1 on 5 matching bases. Germline lookup yields CDR1 SGHVS and CDR2 FQNEAQ. Trimming left V 4 bases short and J 4 bases short, with 14 bases between. The CDR3 runs to 15 residues. The CDR3 sequence: CASSSIGGINQPQHF. For the CDR3, the DNA is TGTGCCAGCAGCTCTATCGGGGGGATAAATCAGCCCCAGCATTTT.

The CDR3 DNA reads TGTGCCAGCAGCCGCCCCCTAGGAGCGGGGGGCACAGATACGCAGTATTTT. Protein: CASSRPLGAGGTDTQYF. The chain links TRBV4-2 to TRBJ2-3; 8 positions match TRBD2. The CDR3 runs to 17 residues. Looked up from germline, CDR1 is LGHNA and CDR2 is YNFKEQ. V was pared by 4 bases and J by 1 base, with 10 bases of the junction left unmatched.

CDR3 sequence: CASSYQTGWDYGYTF. The DNA of the CDR3 is TGTGCCAGCAGTTACCAGACAGGGTGGGACTATGGCTACACCTTC. The rearrangement joins TRBV6-6 to TRBJ1-2, with TRBD1 matching 7 bases. The CDR3 covers 15 residues. Germline assignment: CDR1 MNHNY and CDR2 SVGAGI (reference sequence). J was trimmed by 3 bases and V by 2 bases; bases with no gene match: 6.

The V gene is TRBV4-2, the J gene TRBJ2-2; D unresolved. Between the trimmed V and J ends, which lost 8 bases and 4 bases, there was a span of 14 bases. Germline V gene lookup returns CDR1 LGHNA and CDR2 YNFKEQ. The CDR3 spans 14 residues. The CDR3 region has the DNA TGTGCCAGCGACCCCGGCGTTGTCACCGGGGAGCTGTTTTTT. Protein: CASDPGVVTGELFF.

The gene calls are TRBV3-1 (or the pseudogene TRBV3-2) and TRBJ1-2; no reliable D call. The ends were cut back, 1 base at V and 5 bases at J, with 11 bases in the middle. CDR1 and CDR2 from the germline V gene are LGHDT and YNNKEL (reference sequence). The CDR3 extends over 14 amino acids. The DNA of the CDR3 is TGTGCCAGCAGCCAAGGAGGCGGAACTTATGGCTACACCTTC. Translated: CASSQGGGTYGYTF.

The gene calls are TRBV7-2 and TRBJ2-7; D is uncertain. Germline CDR1 is SGHTA and CDR2 is FQGNSA. The CDR3 has 13 residues. V was cut by 5 bases and J by 3 bases, with 11 bases left in between. CDR3 nucleotide sequence: TGTGCCAGCAGCCCCTCCGCCCGCTACGAGCAGTACTTC. It yields the protein CASSPSARYEQYF.

The chain couples TRBV6-2 or TRBV6-3 to TRBJ2-6, with 8 bases lining up with TRBD1. CDR1 and CDR2 from the germline V gene are MNHEY and SVGEGT. The J segment lost 6 bases and the V segment lost 5 bases, leaving 9 bases of the junction unmatched. The CDR3 totals 16 residues. CDR3 loop: CASSPHRTGKANVLTF. The CDR3, as DNA: TGTGCCAGCAGTCCCCATCGGACAGGGAAGGCCAACGTCCTGACTTTC.

The chain employs TRBV19 and TRBJ1-4, with 7 bases aligning to TRBD1. Trimming at V came to 10 bases and at J to 6 bases, leaving 11 bases not matched to a gene. The CDR3 extends over 14 amino acids. Germline CDR1 is LNHDA and CDR2 is SQIVND (reference sequence). CDR3 in DNA: TGTGCCACCTCAACAGGGGTAGGGGATGAAAAACTGTTTTTT. Protein product: CATSTGVGDEKLFF.

The chain uses TRBV15 and TRBJ2-7; 10 nucleotides match TRBD1. Germline-derived CDR1 and CDR2 are LNHNV and YYDKDF (reference sequence). The CDR3 is 15 residues long. V shed 2 bases, J shed 4 bases, and the junction held 5 bases outside the gene matches. The CDR3 sequence: CATSRRRQGAYEQYF. The DNA for the CDR3 is TGTGCCACCAGCAGACGGAGACAGGGGGCTTACGAGCAGTACTTC.

CDR3 sequence (DNA): TGTGCCAGCAGTTATTCAGGACAGAGAAAAGGCTACACCTTC. This encodes CASSYSGQRKGYTF. This chain connects TRBV6-2 or TRBV6-3 to TRBJ1-2, with TRBD1 as a possible D gene (6 bases). V gave up 3 bases and J gave up 8 bases, with 16 bases separating them. The CDR3 spans 14 residues. Germline V lookup: CDR1 MNHEY, CDR2 SVGEGT.

V usage is TRBV5-1 and J usage is TRBJ2-1, with 8 bases aligning to TRBD1. J gave up 2 bases and V 4 bases, and 8 bases lay outside the gene matches. The CDR3 loop spans 16 amino acids. Germline V gene lookup returns CDR1 SGHRS and CDR2 YFSETQ. CDR3 protein: CASSTRTGGTYNEQFF. The CDR3 DNA is TGCGCCAGCAGCACCCGTACAGGGGGTACCTACAATGAGCAGTTCTTC.

The chain joins TRBV6-2 or TRBV6-3 to TRBJ2-7; 10 nucleotides agree with TRBD1. CDR3 length: 16 amino acids. From germline, CDR1 is MNHEY and CDR2 SVGEGT. V lost 4 bases and J lost 4; bases outside the gene matches: 10. CDR3 DNA: TGTGCCAGCAGTTCCAATCGACAGGGGGCAATGTACGAGCAGTACTTC. This codes for CASSSNRQGAMYEQYF.

V and J are TRBV9 and TRBJ2-2, with 10 positions matching TRBD1. The CDR3 is 14 residues long. With V trimmed by 3 bases and J by 7 bases, 3 bases remained unmatched. Per germline, CDR1 SGDLS and CDR2 YYNGEE. CDR3 sequence reads: CASSGQGASGELFF. CDR3 DNA: TGTGCCAGCAGCGGACAGGGGGCGAGCGGGGAGCTGTTTTTT.

V usage is TRBV7-3 and J usage is TRBJ2-3; 11 positions match TRBD1. CDR3 length: 16 residues. CDR1 and CDR2 from the germline V gene are SGHTA and FQGTGA. V dropped 0 bases and J dropped 6; count of bases not matched to a gene: 5. The CDR3 region is CASSLTGDRGIDTQYF. In DNA form, the CDR3 reads TGTGCCAGCAGCTTAACGGGGGACAGGGGGATTGATACGCAGTATTTT.

The gene calls are TRBV5-6 and TRBJ2-7, with no clear D. This CDR3 has 11 residues. With 3 bases removed from V and 0 bases from J, the gap between germline ends came to 1 base. Looked up from germline, CDR1 is SGHDT and CDR2 is YYEEEE. The CDR3 loop is CASSYSYEQYF. The DNA of the CDR3 is TGTGCCAGCAGCTACTCCTACGAGCAGTACTTC.

CDR3 loop: CASSPSRDRDIVYNSPLHF. The CDR3 DNA follows: TGCGCCAGCAGCCCCTCACGGGACAGGGATATAGTGTATAATTCACCCCTCCACTTT. The rearrangement joins TRBV4-3 to TRBJ1-6; 9 bases agree with TRBD1. The trim removed 4 bases at V and 4 bases at J, leaving 14 bases unmatched. This CDR3 has 19 residues. Germline lookup yields CDR1 LGHNA and CDR2 YSLEER.

The rearrangement uses TRBV2 and TRBJ2-1; 10 bases align to TRBD2. Looked up from germline, CDR1 is SNHLY and CDR2 is FYNNEI. This CDR3 contains 13 residues. The J segment lost 12 bases and the V segment lost 6 bases, leaving 8 bases of the junction unmatched. CDR3 loop: CASRGDSGGSQFF. Here the CDR3 DNA reads TGTGCCAGCAGAGGTGATAGCGGGGGGTCGCAGTTCTTC.

The J gene is TRBJ2-5, the V gene TRBV7-9; perhaps D is TRBD1 or TRBD2 (5 bases each). Germline V gene lookup returns CDR1 SEHNR and CDR2 FQNEAQ (reference sequence). Trimming pared 5 bases from V and 3 bases from J, leaving 19 bases between. The CDR3 is 16 amino acids. The CDR3 sequence: CASSLRFGGGEETQYF. CDR3 DNA: TGTGCCAGCAGCCTACGGTTTGGGGGTGGTGAAGAGACCCAGTACTTC.

This clone was recorded a few times. The rearrangement uses TRBV4-3 and TRBJ2-1, with 10 bases lining up with TRBD2. CDR1 and CDR2 (germline): LGHNA, YSLEER. V dropped 0 bases and J dropped 9; count of bases not matched to a gene: 5. The CDR3 is 15 amino acids. CDR3 nucleotides: TGCGCCAGCAGCCAAGAACTAGCGGGGTATGGTGAGCAGTTCTTC. Encoded protein: CASSQELAGYGEQFF.

The rearrangement joins TRBV5-1 to TRBJ1-1, with D possibly being TRBD1 (6 bases). Germline V gene sequence: CDR1 SGHRS, CDR2 YFSETQ. CDR3 length: 16 amino acids. Trimming left V 0 bases short and J 5 bases short, with 17 bases between. This CDR3 reads CASSLAVGGRYTEAFF. As DNA, the CDR3 is TGCGCCAGCAGCTTGGCGGTAGGGGGGAGGTATACTGAAGCTTTCTTT.

The table lists this clone with a count of one. CDR3: CASRGLGDTQYF. The CDR3 DNA reads as TGTGCCAGCAGAGGGCTTGGAGATACGCAGTATTTT. The chain links TRBV6-5 to TRBJ2-3; D unresolved. Germline V lookup: CDR1 MNHEY, CDR2 SVGAGI. V lost 6 bases and J lost 5, with 9 bases in between. The CDR3 runs 12 residues.

The genes are TRBV9 and TRBJ2-3, with TRBD2 identical over 10 bases. After removal of 0 bases from V and 4 bases from J, the junction contained 8 bases not matched to a gene. CDR1 is SGDLS and CDR2 is YYNGEE in the germline V gene. CDR3 length equals 17 residues. CDR3 nucleotides: TGTGCCAGCAGCGTAGGTTGGAGCGGGGGGGCGGCAGATACGCAGTATTTT. Protein: CASSVGWSGGAADTQYF.

The genes are TRBV9 and TRBJ2-3; 7 nucleotides line up with TRBD2. J lost 2 bases, V lost 4 bases, and 7 bases had no gene match. This CDR3 spans 15 amino acids. CDR1 and CDR2 (germline): SGDLS, YYNGEE. The CDR3 DNA follows: TGTGCCAGCAGCCCGCGGACTAGAATCACAGATACGCAGTATTTT. Amino acid sequence: CASSPRTRITDTQYF.

This chain joins TRBV9 and TRBJ2-1; TRBD2 matches 8 bases. Germline assignment: CDR1 SGDLS and CDR2 YYNGEE. The CDR3 has 15 residues. With 2 bases clipped from V and 8 bases from J, the junction kept 9 bases outside the gene matches. The CDR3, as DNA: TGTGCCAGCAGCGTTTCGGGGACTAGGGGCTATGAGCAGTTCTTC. This codes for CASSVSGTRGYEQFF.

The rearrangement uses TRBV6-6 and TRBJ1-5; no clear D gene. The germline V gene has CDR1 MNHNY and CDR2 SVGAGI (reference sequence). V shed 2 bases and J shed 2 bases, with 10 bases lying between them. The CDR3 totals 15 residues. The CDR3 DNA is TGTGCCAGCAGTTACGTGGCCCGGGGCAATCAGCCCCAGCATTTT. Its protein product is CASSYVARGNQPQHF.